This T cell receptor beta chain was retrieved from a study of post-analysis software for immune sequencing data. On the study more broadly: The disease courses covered relapsing-remitting, secondary progressive and progressive-relapsing multiple sclerosis.

General observations from the study: A significant reduction in normalized Chao1 diversity was observed in multiple sclerosis patients versus controls. F measure grouped same-batch samples tightly together.

Researchers reported that TCR beta cDNA libraries carried unique molecular identifiers. TCRdb analysed the PCR reads with MiXCR anew, one entry per CDR3 protein. The sample lists about 820,000 distinct CDR3 sequences; roughly 50% were seen once. This clonotype has more than one count but fewer than ten. As yet, its antigen is unknown. This receptor was obtained from a girl between 5 and 17 years old with multiple sclerosis. Sequencing was done on a sample of blood.

CDR3 DNA: TGTGCCACCAGTGAGAGGGGGGGGACTAGAACCTACAATGAGCAGTTCTTC. Amino acids: CATSERGGTRTYNEQFF. The genes are TRBV24-1 and TRBJ2-1; TRBD2 agrees at 8 bases. The ends lost 4 bases at V and 2 bases at J; junction bases unmatched: 9. The CDR3 loop spans 17 amino acids. Germline V lookup: CDR1 KGHDR, CDR2 SFDVKD.